The table lists the clone carrying this T cell receptor beta chain with a count of one. This specimen comes from a study of blood T cells in healthy people across ages. Study-wide context: Template switching picked up about one barcoded beta molecule for each two T cells.

The CDR3 contains 12 residues. V was cut by 8 bases and J by 2 bases, with 9 bases left in between. Germline CDR1 reads LGHDT; CDR2 reads YNNKEL (reference sequence). PCR was performed a second time for about 7 to 12 cycles using a sample-barcoded 5' primer and a J-beta primer mix. Each cDNA molecule was tagged by a template-switch adaptor that had 12 random nucleotides. Individual samples furnished no less than 3 million CDR3-containing paired-end reads apiece. TCRdb re-called the 5' RACE reads through MiXCR, storing one row per CDR3 protein. This sample has about 1,400,000 distinct CDR3 sequences, with around 59% found just once. Drawn from each donor were 8.5 to 10 milliliters of peripheral blood.

The receptor was isolated from a man in his late teens or twenties in good health. The material sequenced was blood. This chain connects TRBV3-1 to TRBJ1-2; no clear D gene. DNA for the CDR3: TGTGCCAGCTGTAGCTTCAACTATGGCTACACCTTC. It codes for CASCSFNYGYTF.